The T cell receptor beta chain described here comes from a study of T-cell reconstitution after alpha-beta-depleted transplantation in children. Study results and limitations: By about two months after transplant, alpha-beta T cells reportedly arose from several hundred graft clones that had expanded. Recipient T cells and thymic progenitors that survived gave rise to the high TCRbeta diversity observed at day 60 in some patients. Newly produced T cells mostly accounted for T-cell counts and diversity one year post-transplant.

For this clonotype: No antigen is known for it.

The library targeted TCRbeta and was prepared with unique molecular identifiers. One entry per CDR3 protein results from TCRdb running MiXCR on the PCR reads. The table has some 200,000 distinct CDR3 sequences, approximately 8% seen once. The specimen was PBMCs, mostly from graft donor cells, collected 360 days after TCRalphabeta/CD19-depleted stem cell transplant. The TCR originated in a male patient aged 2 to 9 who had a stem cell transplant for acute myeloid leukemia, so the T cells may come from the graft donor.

The CDR3 sequence is CSARDRELAVYNEQFF. In DNA, the CDR3 is TGCAGTGCTAGAGATAGGGAACTAGCGGTCTACAATGAGCAGTTCTTC. The V call is TRBV20-1, the J call TRBJ2-1, with 8 bases that match TRBD2. CDR3 length equals 16 residues. Germline-derived CDR1 and CDR2 are DFQATT and SNEGSKA (reference sequence). V gave up 0 bases and J gave up 3 bases; unmatched junction bases: 7.